The rows below give T cell receptor beta chains drawn from one sample of a study of shared clonotypes between healthy human individuals. Profiling relied on immunoSEQ multiplex PCR, and the TCRdb table lists in-frame clones only, not all of them. This table holds over 750,000 clones, around 96% found once. Material for sequencing was naive CD8+ T cells sorted from blood. The source is a man aged 25-45 years in good health. Both conserved end residues are part of each CDR3. A D gene is named only where the DNA matches it firmly. The size field is filled for only some rows; it gives once, few, many or a size class.

d_gene: -; j_gene: TRBJ1-1; abundance: -; v_gene: TRBV15; CDR3aa: CATSRGTNTEAFF; CDR3nt: TGTGCCACCAGCAGAGGCACTAACACTGAAGCTTTCTTT
d_gene: TRBD2; j_gene: TRBJ2-7; abundance: once; v_gene: TRBV27; CDR3aa: CASRLAGPSWEQYF; CDR3nt: TGTGCCAGCAGGTTAGCGGGGCCCTCATGGGAGCAGTACTTC
d_gene: TRBD1; j_gene: TRBJ2-3; abundance: -; v_gene: TRBV6-5; CDR3aa: CASSYSWTGVDTQYF; CDR3nt: TGTGCCAGCAGTTACTCGTGGACAGGGGTAGATACGCAGTATTTT
d_gene: -; j_gene: TRBJ2-5; abundance: -; v_gene: TRBV11-2; CDR3aa: CASSGRAGFQETQYF; CDR3nt: TGTGCCAGCAGCGGCCGGGCGGGATTCCAAGAGACCCAGTACTTC
d_gene: TRBD2; j_gene: TRBJ2-4; abundance: -; v_gene: TRBV6-5; CDR3aa: CASWTRDYLPYF; CDR3nt: TGTGCCAGCTGGACTCGGGACTACCTCCCCTACTTC
d_gene: -; j_gene: TRBJ1-4; abundance: -; v_gene: TRBV5-1; CDR3aa: CASSLTGLGEKLFF; CDR3nt: TGCGCCAGCAGCTTGACAGGGCTGGGTGAAAAACTGTTTTTT
d_gene: TRBD1; j_gene: TRBJ2-7; abundance: -; v_gene: TRBV19; CDR3aa: CASSIGQGSYEQYF; CDR3nt: TGTGCCAGTAGTATTGGACAGGGATCCTACGAGCAGTACTTC
d_gene: TRBD1; j_gene: TRBJ2-1; abundance: -; v_gene: TRBV10-3; CDR3aa: CAISEETGALNEQFF; CDR3nt: TGTGCCATCAGTGAAGAGACAGGGGCCTTGAATGAGCAGTTCTTC
d_gene: -; j_gene: TRBJ2-7; abundance: -; v_gene: TRBV2; CDR3aa: CASSGTTSYEQYF; CDR3nt: TGTGCCAGCAGTGGAACAACCTCCTACGAGCAGTACTTC
d_gene: TRBD2; j_gene: TRBJ2-1; abundance: -; v_gene: TRBV28; CDR3aa: CASSLRLAGGGNEQFF; CDR3nt: TGTGCCAGCAGCCTTCGACTAGCGGGAGGAGGTAATGAGCAGTTCTTC
d_gene: TRBD1; j_gene: TRBJ1-3; abundance: -; v_gene: TRBV7-6; CDR3aa: CASSSGGYGNTIYF; CDR3nt: TGTGCCAGCAGCTCAGGGGGTTATGGAAACACCATATATTTT
d_gene: -; j_gene: TRBJ2-2; abundance: once; v_gene: TRBV9; CDR3aa: CASSVDGTGELFF; CDR3nt: TGTGCCAGCAGCGTAGATGGGACCGGGGAGCTGTTTTTT
d_gene: TRBD2; j_gene: TRBJ2-7; abundance: once; v_gene: TRBV9; CDR3aa: CASSVQAGAHIEQYF; CDR3nt: TGTGCCAGCAGCGTTCAAGCGGGAGCTCACATAGAGCAGTACTTC
d_gene: -; j_gene: TRBJ2-5; abundance: once; v_gene: TRBV11-2; CDR3aa: CASSFGKTQYF; CDR3nt: TGTGCCAGCAGCTTTGGAAAGACCCAGTACTTC
d_gene: -; j_gene: TRBJ2-1; abundance: -; v_gene: TRBV4-1; CDR3aa: CASSQGAGEQFF; CDR3nt: TGCGCCAGCAGCCAAGGGGCCGGTGAGCAGTTCTTC
d_gene: -; j_gene: TRBJ2-7; abundance: -; v_gene: TRBV5-4; CDR3aa: CASSSAGDAYEQYF; CDR3nt: TGTGCCAGCAGCTCGGCCGGAGACGCCTACGAGCAGTACTTC
d_gene: TRBD1; j_gene: TRBJ2-2; abundance: -; v_gene: TRBV2; CDR3aa: CASSPGQGTGELFF; CDR3nt: TGTGCCAGCTCTCCGGGACAGGGAACCGGGGAGCTGTTTTTT
d_gene: TRBD2; j_gene: TRBJ2-2; abundance: -; v_gene: TRBV18; CDR3aa: CASSPTELAGALATGELFF; CDR3nt: TGTGCCAGCTCACCCACGGAGCTAGCGGGAGCCTTGGCCACCGGGGAGCTGTTTTTT
d_gene: -; j_gene: TRBJ1-2; abundance: -; v_gene: TRBV30; CDR3aa: CAWTSSGGVYGYTF; CDR3nt: TGTGCCTGGACCTCATCCGGGGGCGTCTATGGCTACACCTTC
d_gene: TRBD2; j_gene: TRBJ2-7; abundance: -; v_gene: TRBV11-2; CDR3aa: CASSLNRAWEGPNEQYF; CDR3nt: TGTGCCAGCAGCTTAAATAGGGCTTGGGAGGGGCCAAACGAGCAGTACTTC
d_gene: -; j_gene: TRBJ2-7; abundance: -; v_gene: TRBV5-5; CDR3aa: CASSLAALPGYEQYF; CDR3nt: TGTGCCAGCAGCTTGGCCGCGTTACCCGGTTACGAGCAGTACTTC
d_gene: TRBD1; j_gene: TRBJ2-5; abundance: -; v_gene: TRBV2; CDR3aa: CASSVDRGYQETQYF; CDR3nt: TGTGCCAGCAGTGTGGACAGGGGATACCAAGAGACCCAGTACTTC
d_gene: -; j_gene: TRBJ2-7; abundance: -; v_gene: TRBV28; CDR3aa: CASSPGVTLYEQYF; CDR3nt: TGTGCCAGCAGTCCAGGGGTCACCCTCTACGAGCAGTACTTC
d_gene: -; j_gene: TRBJ2-7; abundance: -; v_gene: TRBV7-6; CDR3aa: CASRRREAEQYF; CDR3nt: TGTGCCAGCAGGCGCAGGGAGGCCGAGCAGTACTTC
d_gene: -; j_gene: TRBJ2-7; abundance: -; v_gene: TRBV5-4; CDR3aa: CASSLNVGYEQYF; CDR3nt: TGTGCCAGCAGCCTCAATGTGGGCTACGAGCAGTACTTC
d_gene: -; j_gene: TRBJ1-1; abundance: once; v_gene: TRBV15; CDR3aa: CATSRDLGEVNTEAFF; CDR3nt: TGTGCCACCAGCAGAGACCTAGGTGAGGTGAACACTGAAGCTTTCTTT
d_gene: TRBD1; j_gene: TRBJ2-7; abundance: -; v_gene: TRBV10-3; CDR3aa: CAISRTGASYEQYF; CDR3nt: TGTGCCATCAGTCGGACAGGGGCCTCCTACGAGCAGTACTTC
d_gene: -; j_gene: TRBJ2-2; abundance: -; v_gene: TRBV6-5; CDR3aa: CASSLTGNTGELFF; CDR3nt: TGTGCCAGCAGTTTGACAGGGAACACCGGGGAGCTGTTTTTT
d_gene: -; j_gene: TRBJ2-2; abundance: -; v_gene: TRBV9; CDR3aa: CASSAIVSTGELFF; CDR3nt: TGTGCCAGCAGCGCGATAGTATCCACCGGGGAGCTGTTTTTT
d_gene: -; j_gene: TRBJ1-3; abundance: -; v_gene: TRBV10-3; CDR3aa: CAIIRGNTIYF; CDR3nt: TGTGCCATCATTCGGGGGAACACCATATATTTT
d_gene: -; j_gene: TRBJ1-2; abundance: -; v_gene: TRBV7-9; CDR3aa: CASSLGPRINYGYTF; CDR3nt: TGTGCCAGCAGCTTAGGTCCCAGGATCAACTATGGCTACACCTTC
d_gene: -; j_gene: TRBJ2-5; abundance: -; v_gene: TRBV13; CDR3aa: CASRSWTRSETQYF; CDR3nt: TGTGCCAGCAGATCGTGGACCCGGAGCGAGACCCAGTACTTC
d_gene: -; j_gene: TRBJ2-7; abundance: -; v_gene: TRBV29-1; CDR3aa: CSVVEGLRYEQYF; CDR3nt: TGCAGCGTTGTGGAAGGGCTTCGCTACGAGCAGTACTTC
d_gene: -; j_gene: TRBJ1-2; abundance: once; v_gene: TRBV27; CDR3aa: CASSPLNDGIYGYTF; CDR3nt: TGTGCCAGCAGTCCCCTTAATGACGGAATCTATGGCTACACCTTC
d_gene: TRBD2; j_gene: TRBJ2-7; abundance: -; v_gene: TRBV5-1; CDR3aa: CASSDGLAGDRASYEQYF; CDR3nt: TGCGCCAGCAGCGATGGACTAGCGGGCGATAGAGCTTCCTACGAGCAGTACTTC
d_gene: -; j_gene: TRBJ2-3; abundance: once; v_gene: TRBV11-2; CDR3aa: CASSGQSLTDTQYF; CDR3nt: TGTGCCAGCAGCGGCCAAAGTCTCACAGATACGCAGTATTTT
d_gene: -; j_gene: TRBJ2-7; abundance: -; v_gene: TRBV4-2; CDR3aa: CASSPRPSGSYEQYF; CDR3nt: TGTGCCAGCAGCCCACGACCGTCGGGCTCCTACGAGCAGTACTTC
d_gene: -; j_gene: TRBJ2-7; abundance: -; v_gene: TRBV4-1; CDR3aa: CASSTTRGGEQYF; CDR3nt: TGCGCCAGCAGCACAACGAGGGGCGGCGAGCAGTACTTC
d_gene: -; j_gene: TRBJ2-5; abundance: -; v_gene: TRBV11-2; CDR3aa: CASSLEASSRETQYF; CDR3nt: TGTGCCAGCAGCTTAGAGGCTTCCTCGAGGGAGACCCAGTACTTC
d_gene: TRBD1; j_gene: TRBJ1-2; abundance: -; v_gene: TRBV9; CDR3aa: CASSGDRVPTF; CDR3nt: TGTGCCAGCAGCGGGGACAGGGTTCCGACCTTC
d_gene: TRBD2; j_gene: TRBJ2-7; abundance: -; v_gene: TRBV5-6; CDR3aa: CASSSWTSGTYEQYF; CDR3nt: TGTGCCAGCAGCTCCTGGACTAGCGGGACCTACGAGCAGTACTTC
d_gene: -; j_gene: TRBJ2-3; abundance: -; v_gene: TRBV19; CDR3aa: CASSMGFDSDTQYF; CDR3nt: TGTGCCAGTAGTATGGGCTTCGACTCAGATACGCAGTATTTT
d_gene: -; j_gene: TRBJ2-7; abundance: -; v_gene: TRBV6-1; CDR3aa: CASSEWDGSYEQYF; CDR3nt: TGTGCCAGCAGTGAGTGGGACGGCTCCTACGAGCAGTACTTC
d_gene: -; j_gene: TRBJ2-7; abundance: -; v_gene: TRBV5-8; CDR3aa: CASSSRGWRAYEQYF; CDR3nt: TGTGCCAGCAGCTCCAGGGGATGGCGGGCCTACGAGCAGTACTTC
d_gene: TRBD2; j_gene: TRBJ2-5; abundance: -; v_gene: TRBV4-1; CDR3aa: CASSQELAGPQETQYF; CDR3nt: TGCGCCAGCAGCCAAGAGCTAGCGGGGCCTCAAGAGACCCAGTACTTC
d_gene: -; j_gene: TRBJ2-1; abundance: -; v_gene: TRBV7-2; CDR3aa: CASSLRGHEMGGLVHEQFF; CDR3nt: TGTGCCAGCAGCTTACGCGGCCACGAAATGGGGGGTTTGGTCCATGAGCAGTTCTTC
d_gene: TRBD1; j_gene: TRBJ2-2; abundance: -; v_gene: TRBV29-1; CDR3aa: CSNRDRDTGELFF; CDR3nt: TGCAGCAACCGGGACAGGGACACCGGGGAGCTGTTTTTT
d_gene: -; j_gene: TRBJ2-7; abundance: -; v_gene: TRBV5-1; CDR3aa: CASSFTRRGQTSYEQYF; CDR3nt: TGCGCCAGCAGCTTTACGAGGCGGGGACAGACCTCCTACGAGCAGTACTTC
d_gene: -; j_gene: TRBJ2-7; abundance: -; v_gene: TRBV2; CDR3aa: CASSVARQGSSYEQYF; CDR3nt: TGTGCCAGCAGTGTAGCCCGGCAGGGTAGCTCCTACGAGCAGTACTTC